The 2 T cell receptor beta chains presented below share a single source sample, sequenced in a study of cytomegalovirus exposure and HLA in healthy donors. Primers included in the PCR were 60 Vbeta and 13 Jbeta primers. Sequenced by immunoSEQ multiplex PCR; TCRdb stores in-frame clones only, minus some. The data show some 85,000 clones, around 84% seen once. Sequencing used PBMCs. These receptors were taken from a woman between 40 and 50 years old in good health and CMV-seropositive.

The CDR3 nucleotides read TGTGCCAGCAGCGTAGGGGACACCCCGAACACTGAAGCTTTCTTT. Its protein product is CASSVGDTPNTEAFF. V usage is TRBV9 and J usage is TRBJ1-1, with a weak D call TRBD1 (6 bases). The V end was cut by 0 bases, the J end by 1 base, with 10 bases between. This CDR3 is 15 amino acids long. Per germline, CDR1 SGDLS and CDR2 YYNGEE. Full variable domain (missing parts from reference TRBV9 and TRBJ1-1): DSGVTQTPKHLITATGQRVTLRCSPRSGDLSVYWYQQSLDQGLQFLIQYYNGEERAKGNILERFSAQQFPDLHSELNLSSLELGDSALYFCASSVGDTPNTEAFFGQGTRLTVV.

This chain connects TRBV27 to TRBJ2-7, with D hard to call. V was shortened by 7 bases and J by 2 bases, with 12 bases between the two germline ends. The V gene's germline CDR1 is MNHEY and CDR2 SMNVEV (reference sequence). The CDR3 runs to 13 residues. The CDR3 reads CASTSGFPYEQYF. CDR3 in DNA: TGTGCCAGCACCTCGGGTTTTCCCTACGAGCAGTACTTC.